The rows below give T cell receptor beta chains drawn from one sample of a study of cytomegalovirus exposure and HLA in healthy donors. Here immunoSEQ multiplex PCR was the method, and the copy in TCRdb shows in-frame clones only, minus some. Of under 200,000 clones in the sample, around 75% were seen once. The source material was PBMCs. Receptors originate from a woman in her forties in good health and CMV-seropositive. CDR3s include the opening cysteine and the closing phenylalanine or tryptophan. The D gene is left open where the match is weak. Not every row has a clone size; where given, it reads once, few, many or a size class.

D	size	V	J	DNA	CDR3
-	-	TRBV19	TRBJ2-1	TGTGCCAGTAGTATAGTATTCGGCGGGTCGGATGAGCAGTTCTTC	CASSIVFGGSDEQFF
-	once	TRBV29-1	TRBJ1-2	TGCAGCGTTGAAGCTCCAGGGGAGCAACAGGCTGGCTACACCTTC	CSVEAPGEQQAGYTF
TRBD2	-	TRBV7-2	TRBJ2-5	TGTGCCAGCAGCTTAAAGGCGGGGGACTCGGAGACCCAGTACTTC	CASSLKAGDSETQYF
-	-	TRBV5-1	TRBJ1-1	TGCGCCAGCAGGGTGGAGTTGAACACTGAAGCTTTCTTT	CASRVELNTEAFF
TRBD2	-	TRBV9	TRBJ2-5	TGTGCCAGCAGCGCGGGACTAGCGGTCCAAGAGACCCAGTACTTC	CASSAGLAVQETQYF
TRBD2	-	TRBV19	TRBJ2-7	TGTGCCAGTAGTATGGGAGCGGGGGAGGACGAGCAGTACTTC	CASSMGAGEDEQYF
-	-	TRBV6-5	TRBJ2-5	TGTGCCAGCAGGCGAGCCGGGACAATGGAAGAGACCCAGTACTTC	CASRRAGTMEETQYF
TRBD1	few	TRBV29-1	TRBJ1-2	TGCAGCGTAGATGGGGGGACAGGGACCTATGGCTACACCTTC	CSVDGGTGTYGYTF
-	-	TRBV27	TRBJ2-2	TGTGCCAGCTCCGGGAATAAGAACACCGGGGAGCTGTTTTTT	CASSGNKNTGELFF
-	-	TRBV7-6	TRBJ2-5	TGTGCCAGCGATAACGGGGGGCAGGGGGAGACCCAGTACTTC	CASDNGGQGETQYF
TRBD1	-	TRBV5-1	TRBJ1-1	TGCGCCAGCAGCCTTACAGGGGGCAGCACTGAAGCTTTCTTT	CASSLTGGSTEAFF
-	-	TRBV27	TRBJ1-2	TGTGCCAGCAAAGTTCCAGGGAACTATGGCTACACCTTC	CASKVPGNYGYTF
TRBD1	-	TRBV28	TRBJ1-2	TGTGCCAGCAGCCCGGGACAGAGTAACTATGGCTACACCTTC	CASSPGQSNYGYTF
TRBD2	once	TRBV9	TRBJ2-3	TGTGCCAGCAGCGTAGCTGGCGGGAGGGCCTTTGATACGCAGTATTTT	CASSVAGGRAFDTQYF
TRBD1	-	TRBV28	TRBJ1-5	TGTGCCAGCAGTTTCCCCGGACAGGGCTCTCAGCCCCAGCATTTT	CASSFPGQGSQPQHF
-	-	TRBV6-5	TRBJ2-7	TGTGCCAGCAGGGGGCTCTACGAGCAGTACTTC	CASRGLYEQYF
TRBD2	-	TRBV7-2	TRBJ2-7	TGCGCCAGCAGCTTAGTTCCGGGAGGGTCCTACGAGCAGTACTTC	CASSLVPGGSYEQYF
-	-	TRBV7-3	TRBJ2-2	TGTGCCAGCAGCTTAAGATCAGGAACAACCGGGGAGCTGTTTTTT	CASSLRSGTTGELFF
TRBD1	once	TRBV19	TRBJ2-7	TGTGCCAGTAGTAAAAGGACAGGGGCGAGCTCCTACGAGCAGTACTTC	CASSKRTGASSYEQYF
-	once	TRBV5-1	TRBJ1-2	TGCGCCAGCAGCCAGGGGCTCACCCAAACTACCTATGGCTACACCTTC	CASSQGLTQTTYGYTF
TRBD1	-	TRBV10-3	TRBJ2-7	TGTGCCATCAGGGGACAGGGGTCCTACGAGCAGTACTTC	CAIRGQGSYEQYF
TRBD2	-	TRBV6-1	TRBJ2-5	TGTGCCAGCCGAGACCCGGGGGGAGAGACCCAGTACTTC	CASRDPGGETQYF
-	-	TRBV19	TRBJ2-1	TGTGCCAGTAGCACCCCGGGGTCCCCCTCCTACAATGAGCAGTTCTTC	CASSTPGSPSYNEQFF
TRBD2	-	TRBV2	TRBJ2-1	TGTGCCAGCACTGGACTAGCGGTCTACAATGAGCAGTTCTTC	CASTGLAVYNEQFF
-	-	TRBV29-1	TRBJ1-1	TGCAGCTACTACAGGGCTGAAGCTTTCTTT	CSYYRAEAFF
-	once	TRBV6-4	TRBJ2-2	TGTGCCAGCAGTGGCAGGGGTGGCACCGGGGAGCTGTTTTTT	CASSGRGGTGELFF
-	few	TRBV2	TRBJ2-3	TGTGCCAGCAACAGGAACACAGATACGCAGTATTTT	CASNRNTDTQYF
TRBD1	-	TRBV6-5	TRBJ2-7	TGTGCCAGCAGTTACCGGGACAGGGCCTACGAGCAGTACTTC	CASSYRDRAYEQYF
-	once	TRBV5-1	TRBJ2-1	TGCGCCAGCAGCTTGACGCGGGTGAACAATGAGCAGTTCTTC	CASSLTRVNNEQFF
-	-	TRBV5-5	TRBJ1-1	TGTGCCAGCAGCTTCTTACAGGGAGCCAACACTGAAGCTTTCTTT	CASSFLQGANTEAFF
-	few	TRBV7-3	TRBJ2-3	TGTGCCAGCAGCTTAACAGGGGGTAATAGAGATACGCAGTATTTT	CASSLTGGNRDTQYF
TRBD1	-	TRBV6-5	TRBJ2-7	TGTGCCAGCAGCCCCCCGGGACAGGGCTCTTCCGAGCAGTACTTC	CASSPPGQGSSEQYF
TRBD2	-	TRBV7-9	TRBJ2-3	TGTGCCAGCAGCCAAACCGGGACTAGTGGAGATACGCAGTATTTT	CASSQTGTSGDTQYF
-	few	TRBV2	TRBJ1-1	TGTGCCAGCACTCCCACTGCAACGAACACTGAAGCTTTCTTT	CASTPTATNTEAFF
-	once	TRBV12-2	TRBJ2-1	TGTGCAAGTCGCTTAGCGAGCCGGGAGGGCCCGTCCGGTGCGGAGGAGCAGTTCTTC	CASRLASREGPSGAEEQFF
TRBD2	-	TRBV4-2	TRBJ2-5	TGTGCCAGCAGCCAAGAGACTAGCAGAAAAGAGACCCAGTACTTC	CASSQETSRKETQYF
-	-	TRBV9	TRBJ2-1	TGTGCCAGCAGCGGGAGCTACAATGAGCAGTTCTTC	CASSGSYNEQFF
TRBD2	-	TRBV4-3	TRBJ2-6	TGCGCCAGCAGCCAAGACCGAAGCGGGGGGCGAGGGGCCAACGTCCTGACTTTC	CASSQDRSGGRGANVLTF
TRBD2	-	TRBV7-9	TRBJ2-1	TGTGCCAGCAGAGGGAGGGCCAATGAGCAGTTCTTC	CASRGRANEQFF
-	-	TRBV9	TRBJ2-5	TGTGCCAGCAGCGTAGAGGGGGGGAGCCAAGAGACCCAGTACTTC	CASSVEGGSQETQYF
-	-	TRBV27	TRBJ1-5	TGTGCCAGCAGTTATGCAGGCAGAGGGAGGAGGCCCCAGCATTTT	CASSYAGRGRRPQHF
-	few	TRBV28	TRBJ1-2	TGTGCCAGCAGTTTCGATTCAGCTAACTATGGCTACACCTTC	CASSFDSANYGYTF
-	-	TRBV7-2	TRBJ2-3	TGTGCCAGCAGCCCCCCGGGGAGGGGGGATACGCAGTATTTT	CASSPPGRGDTQYF
-	once	TRBV2	TRBJ2-5	TGTGCCAGCAGTGGAGAGGGGTCCGGGAGAGAGACCCAGTACTTC	CASSGEGSGRETQYF
TRBD2	-	TRBV6-1	TRBJ2-1	TGTGCCAGCAGTGATACCCTAGCGGGAATTTCCTACAATGAGCAGTTCTTC	CASSDTLAGISYNEQFF
-	-	TRBV27	TRBJ2-3	TGTGCCAGCCGATTGCGGGGGACATCGCTTACTAGCACAGATACGCAGTATTTT	CASRLRGTSLTSTDTQYF
TRBD1	-	TRBV25-1	TRBJ1-1	TGTGCCAGCAGAAAACCCGACAGGGAGAACACTGAAGCTTTCTTT	CASRKPDRENTEAFF